Below, 29 T cell receptor beta chains from the same sample are listed, as sequenced in a study of blood T cell repertoires in COVID-19. Assay: immunoSEQ multiplex PCR; the TCRdb copy retains only in-frame clones and omits some. The sample holds roughly 250,000 clones, 88% seen once. The sequencing input was peripheral blood. Source of these receptors: a woman aged 40-49 years who had recovered from COVID-19.

J is TRBJ2-3 and V is TRBV10-3, with 10 bases fitting TRBD1. With V trimmed by 6 bases and J by 4 bases, 4 bases remained unmatched. Germline V gives CDR1 ENHRY, CDR2 SYGVKD. This CDR3 is 14 amino acids long. The CDR3 here is CAIRDRGGADTQYF. Here the CDR3 DNA reads TGTGCCATCAGGGACAGGGGGGGCGCAGATACGCAGTATTTT.

This chain joins TRBV19 and TRBJ2-2, with 9 positions matching TRBD2. The V gene end was trimmed by 10 bases and the J gene end by 4 bases; junction bases not matched to a gene: 10. CDR1 and CDR2 from the germline V gene are LNHDA and SQIVND (reference sequence). This CDR3 spans 15 amino acids. The CDR3 region has the DNA TGTGCCACATCCCATGGGACTAGCTTCACCGGGGAGCTGTTTTTT. As protein: CATSHGTSFTGELFF.

The rearrangement joins TRBV7-3 to TRBJ2-3, with 13 bases matching TRBD2. This CDR3 has 14 amino acids. V dropped 5 bases and J dropped 8; count of bases not matched to a gene: 4. Germline V lookup: CDR1 SGHTA, CDR2 FQGTGA. The CDR3 loop is CASSTSGRAGTQYF. The CDR3 DNA follows: TGTGCCAGCAGCACTAGCGGGAGGGCCGGTACGCAGTATTTT.

This rearrangement joins TRBV7-2 to TRBJ2-7; 12 bases map to TRBD2. With V trimmed by 5 bases and J by 3 bases, 5 bases remained unmatched. CDR3 length: 15 amino acids. CDR1 SGHTA and CDR2 FQGNSA come from the germline V gene. CDR3 sequence: CASSPTSGSRYEQYF. The CDR3 DNA follows: TGTGCCAGCAGCCCGACTAGCGGGAGCCGCTACGAGCAGTACTTC.

The rearrangement links TRBV25-1 to TRBJ1-2; tentatively, D is TRBD1 (5 bases). There are 14 residues in the CDR3. V was clipped by 2 bases and J by 4 bases, with 11 bases between them. Looked up from germline, CDR1 is MGHDK and CDR2 is SYGVNS. The CDR3 is CASSEGAGPYGYTF. CDR3 nucleotide sequence: TGTGCCAGCAGTGAAGGGGCAGGGCCCTATGGCTACACCTTC.

V is TRBV19 and J is TRBJ2-5, with 8 bases identical to TRBD2. Germline CDR1 reads LNHDA; CDR2 reads SQIVND (reference sequence). V shed 3 bases and J 5 bases; nucleotides not matched to a gene: 11. This CDR3 region has 16 residues. CDR3 in amino acids: CASSIGGVAAGETQYF. CDR3 DNA sequence: TGTGCCAGTAGTATCGGGGGGGTGGCCGCCGGGGAGACCCAGTACTTC.

The chain is built from TRBV7-9 and TRBJ2-1; D is perhaps TRBD2 (5 bases). V gave up 5 bases and J gave up 9 bases, with 11 bases separating them. Germline-derived CDR1 and CDR2 are SEHNR and FQNEAQ (reference sequence). This CDR3 has 12 amino acids. CDR3 protein: CASSPRGSEQFF. In nucleotides, the CDR3 is TGTGCCAGCAGCCCTCGGGGTAGTGAGCAGTTCTTC.

The rearrangement joins TRBV10-1 to TRBJ2-1; 12 positions match TRBD2. Germline loops: CDR1 WNHNN, CDR2 SYGVQD (reference sequence). The CDR3 consists of 16 residues. Germline trimming cut 6 bases from V and 7 bases from J; bases unmatched to any gene: 10. The CDR3 nucleotides are TGCGCCAGCAGCCCCCCCCTAGCGGGAGGGGCGAATGAGCAGTTCTTC. Its protein is CASSPPLAGGANEQFF.

By share, this clone ranks as medium-sized. The V and J genes are TRBV7-9 and TRBJ1-5; 7 positions agree with TRBD1. V lost 1 base and J lost 0; bases outside the gene matches: 9. Germline CDR1 SEHNR, CDR2 FQNEAQ (reference sequence). The CDR3 loop spans 18 amino acids. The CDR3: CASSLEGAAQHSNQPQHF. In DNA, the CDR3 is TGTGCCAGCAGCTTAGAGGGGGCAGCCCAACATAGCAATCAGCCCCAGCATTTT.

V and J are TRBV7-9 and TRBJ2-1; TRBD2 agrees at 12 bases. Germline V gene sequence: CDR1 SEHNR, CDR2 FQNEAQ (reference sequence). This CDR3 is 13 amino acids long. With 5 bases clipped from V and 10 bases from J, the junction kept 3 bases outside the gene matches. CDR3 sequence reads: CASSQTSGREQFF. In nucleotides, the CDR3 is TGTGCCAGCAGCCAGACTAGCGGGAGAGAGCAGTTCTTC.

This chain links TRBV5-1 with TRBJ2-7, with TRBD1 as a possible D gene (6 bases). Germline V lookup: CDR1 SGHRS, CDR2 YFSETQ. The germline V and J ends were trimmed by 5 bases and 2 bases, with 17 bases remaining between them. The CDR3 has 15 amino acids. This CDR3 reads CASSIRGRGTYEQYF. CDR3 in DNA: TGCGCCAGCAGTATTCGGGGCAGGGGCACCTACGAGCAGTACTTC. The full variable domain, in which reference TRBV5-1 and TRBJ2-7 provide the parts outside the CDR3, is KAGVTQTPRYLIKTRGQQVTLSCSPISGHRSVSWYQQTPGQGLQFLFEYFSETQRNKGNFPGRFSGRQFSNSRSEMNVSTLELGDSALYLCASSIRGRGTYEQYFGPGTRLTVT.

The genes are TRBV7-6 and TRBJ2-7; 9 positions agree with TRBD2. The CDR3 covers 15 residues. Germline V CDR1 and CDR2: SGHVS, FNYEAQ. Trimming took 1 base from V and 3 from J; bases not matched to a gene: 4. CDR3 bases: TGTGCCAGCAGCTTAGGCGGGAGGGCCGACTACGAGCAGTACTTC. This gives the protein CASSLGGRADYEQYF.

DNA for the CDR3: TGTGCCACCATTAGACAGGGGGTACAACTAAACTATGGCTACACCTTC. It specifies CATIRQGVQLNYGYTF. The V and J genes are TRBV7-2 and TRBJ1-2, with TRBD1 matching 9 bases. The CDR3 runs 16 residues. Germline trimming cut 10 bases from V and 2 bases from J; bases unmatched to any gene: 14. The germline gives CDR1 SGHTA, CDR2 FQGNSA.

J is TRBJ2-3 and V is TRBV15; 7 nucleotides line up with TRBD2. The germline V gene encodes CDR1 LNHNV and CDR2 YYDKDF (reference sequence). With 4 bases clipped from V and 2 bases from J, the junction kept 15 bases outside the gene matches. The CDR3 covers 18 residues. The CDR3 DNA reads as TGTGCCACCAGCAAAACTACCAAGGCCCTAGCGGCCACAGATACGCAGTATTTT. Protein product: CATSKTTKALAATDTQYF. Drawing the rest from reference TRBV15 and TRBJ2-3, the complete variable domain is DAMVIQNPRYQVTQFGKPVTLSCSQTLNHNVMYWYQQKSSQAPKLLFHYYDKDFNNEADTPDNFQSRRPNTSFCFLDIRSPGLGDTAMYLCATSKTTKALAATDTQYFGPGTRLTVL.

This chain links TRBV11-3 with TRBJ2-7; 8 nucleotides match TRBD2. The V segment lost 5 bases and the J segment 0 bases; nucleotides outside the gene matches: 3. This CDR3 is 14 amino acids long. Germline V gene lookup returns CDR1 SGHNT and CDR2 YENEEA. The CDR3 here is CASSPGTSSYEQYF. In DNA form, the CDR3 reads TGTGCCAGCAGCCCCGGGACTAGCTCCTACGAGCAGTACTTC.

The chain uses TRBV21-1 and TRBJ2-4; TRBD2 was called by the table and not checked on the DNA. TRBV21-1 is marked as a pseudogene. This CDR3 spans 18 amino acids. As DNA, the CDR3 is TGTGCCAGCAGCAAGTGGACTAGCGGTCCTCTAGCCAAAAACATTCAGTACTTC. This gives the protein CASSKWTSGPLAKNIQYF.

In this sample, this clone turned up once. The chain joins TRBV13 to TRBJ1-1; a possible D gene is TRBD1 (5 bases). Per the germline V gene, CDR1 is PRHDT and CDR2 is FYEKMQ (reference sequence). Trimming removed 2 bases from V and 3 bases from J, with 10 bases in between. CDR3 length: 14 residues. The CDR3 sequence: CASSLPGGDTEAFF. As DNA, the CDR3 is TGTGCCAGCAGCTTACCAGGAGGGGACACTGAAGCTTTCTTT.

This chain connects TRBV19 to TRBJ2-6; D may be TRBD1 (6 bases). V lost 4 bases and J 0 bases, leaving 10 bases between the germline ends. CDR3 length: 16 residues. CDR1 is LNHDA and CDR2 is SQIVND in the germline V gene (reference sequence). CDR3 coding DNA: TGTGCCAGTAGTACCAGACAGGTCTCTGGGGCCAACGTCCTGACTTTC. Its translation is CASSTRQVSGANVLTF. The full variable domain, with the rest looked up from reference TRBV19 and TRBJ2-6, is DGGITQSPKYLFRKEGQNVTLSCEQNLNHDAMYWYRQDPGQGLRLIYYSQIVNDFQKGDIAEGYSVSREKKESFPLTVTSAQKNPTAFYLCASSTRQVSGANVLTFGAGSRLTVL.

The V and J genes are TRBV27 and TRBJ1-1; D possibly corresponds to TRBD1 (5 bases). Per the germline V gene, CDR1 is MNHEY and CDR2 is SMNVEV (reference sequence). The CDR3 extends over 13 amino acids. V was shortened by 6 bases and J by 4 bases, with 12 bases between the two germline ends. CDR3 sequence reads: CASSPGVGTEAFF. CDR3 coding DNA: TGTGCCAGCAGCCCGGGGGTGGGCACTGAAGCTTTCTTT.

The chain combines TRBV2 with TRBJ2-1; TRBD2 matches at 8 bases. With 10 bases clipped from V and 10 bases from J, the junction kept 6 bases outside the gene matches. The CDR3 covers 11 residues. Per germline, CDR1 SNHLY and CDR2 FYNNEI. The chain's CDR3 is CAIVAGNEQFF. DNA for the CDR3: TGTGCCATCGTAGCGGGAAACGAGCAGTTCTTC.

This chain links TRBV4-3 with TRBJ2-2, with 8 nucleotides matching TRBD2. With 4 bases clipped from V and 2 bases from J, the junction kept 6 bases outside the gene matches. Germline V gene sequence: CDR1 LGHNA, CDR2 YSLEER. The CDR3 contains 16 residues. CDR3 DNA: TGCGCCAGCAGCCGTGTACTAGCGGCAAACACCGGGGAGCTGTTTTTT. It specifies CASSRVLAANTGELFF.

The chain employs TRBV10-3 and TRBJ2-1; possibly TRBD1 for D (6 bases). V shed 6 bases and J shed 7 bases, with 16 bases lying between them. The CDR3 sequence is 14 residues long. CDR1 is ENHRY and CDR2 is SYGVKD in the germline V gene. CDR3 loop: CAIRDSGPINEQFF. DNA for the CDR3: TGTGCCATCAGGGACAGTGGGCCCATTAATGAGCAGTTCTTC.

The rearrangement joins TRBV7-9 to TRBJ2-5, with D perhaps matching TRBD2 (7 bases). The CDR3 covers 15 residues. Germline CDR1 reads SEHNR; CDR2 reads FQNEAQ (reference sequence). The ends were cut back, 7 bases at V and 4 bases at J, with 19 bases in the middle. CDR3 DNA sequence: TGTGCCAGCACCTCCGGGGCGGGGGCTGGAGAGACCCAGTACTTC. As protein: CASTSGAGAGETQYF. The full variable domain, its missing parts supplied by reference TRBV7-9 and TRBJ2-5, is DTGVSQNPRHKITKRGQNVTFRCDPISEHNRLYWYRQTLGQGPEFLTYFQNEAQLEKSRLLSDRFSAERPKGSFSTLEIQRTEQGDSAMYLCASTSGAGAGETQYFGPGTRLLVL.

This clone was detected a few times. This chain uses TRBV3-1 (or the pseudogene TRBV3-2) with TRBJ1-3, with unresolved D. Germline CDR1 reads LGHDT; CDR2 reads YNNKEL (reference sequence). This CDR3 comprises 14 residues. Between the trimmed V and J ends, which lost 4 bases and 2 bases, there was a span of 9 bases. The CDR3 coding sequence is TGTGCCAGCAGCCTTAGGACTGCTGGAAACACCATATATTTT. This sequence encodes CASSLRTAGNTIYF.

The sample holds a few counts of this clone. This chain uses TRBV4-3 with TRBJ1-6, with a weak D call TRBD1 (5 bases). V was cut by 0 bases and J by 15 bases, with 12 bases left in between. The CDR3 contains 13 residues. The germline gives CDR1 LGHNA, CDR2 YSLEER. The CDR3 nucleotides read TGCGCCAGCAGCCAAGATTGGGGGGTCTACCTCCACTTT. Translated, it gives CASSQDWGVYLHF.

The rearrangement joins TRBV24-1 to TRBJ2-1; 7 bases map to TRBD2. V lost 4 bases and J lost 9; bases outside the gene matches: 2. The CDR3 spans 12 residues. CDR1 is KGHDR, CDR2 SFDVKD, per germline. The CDR3 region is CATSEWGGEQFF. The CDR3 nucleotides read TGTGCCACCAGTGAGTGGGGGGGTGAGCAGTTCTTC.

The chain employs TRBV11-3 and TRBJ1-1, with TRBD1 as a possible D gene (6 bases). The CDR3 runs to 13 residues. Looked up from germline, CDR1 is SGHNT and CDR2 is YENEEA. V was pared by 5 bases and J by 1 base, with 8 bases between. This CDR3 reads CASSPRGNTEAFF. Here the CDR3 DNA reads TGTGCCAGCAGCCCCAGGGGGAACACTGAAGCTTTCTTT.

The J gene is TRBJ1-5, the V gene TRBV10-2; TRBD1 aligns across 9 bases. Trimming removed 6 bases from V and 1 base from J; junction bases left unmatched: 7. CDR1 WSHSY and CDR2 SAAADI come from the germline V gene. The length of the CDR3 is 16 residues. CDR3 sequence (DNA): TGCGCCAGCAGCCACAGGGGGCTTGGGAGCAATCAGCCCCAGCATTTT. As protein: CASSHRGLGSNQPQHF.

The gene calls are TRBV6-2 or TRBV6-3 and TRBJ2-7, with TRBD2 matching over 10 bases. Germline CDR1 and CDR2: MNHEY and SVGEGT. This CDR3 has 16 residues. The trim removed 2 bases at V and 2 bases at J, leaving 6 bases unmatched. The CDR3 DNA reads TGTGCCAGCAGTTACCCTAGGACTAGCGGCCCCTACGAGCAGTACTTC. Translating gives CASSYPRTSGPYEQYF.